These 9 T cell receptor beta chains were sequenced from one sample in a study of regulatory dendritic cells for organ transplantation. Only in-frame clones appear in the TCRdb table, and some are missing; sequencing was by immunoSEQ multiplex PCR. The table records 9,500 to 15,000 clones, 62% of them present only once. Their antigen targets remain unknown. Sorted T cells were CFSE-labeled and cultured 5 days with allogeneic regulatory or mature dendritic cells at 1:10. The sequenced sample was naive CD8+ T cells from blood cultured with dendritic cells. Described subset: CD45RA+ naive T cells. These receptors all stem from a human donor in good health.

The CDR3 loop reads CASSMGQGYSYEQYF. The CDR3 DNA reads TGTGCCAGTAGTATGGGGCAGGGCTACTCCTACGAGCAGTACTTC. This rearrangement joins TRBV19 to TRBJ2-7, with a tentative D call TRBD1 (5 bases). Germline V gives CDR1 LNHDA, CDR2 SQIVND (reference sequence). V lost 3 bases to trimming and J lost 0 bases, with 12 bases between them. The CDR3 covers 15 residues.

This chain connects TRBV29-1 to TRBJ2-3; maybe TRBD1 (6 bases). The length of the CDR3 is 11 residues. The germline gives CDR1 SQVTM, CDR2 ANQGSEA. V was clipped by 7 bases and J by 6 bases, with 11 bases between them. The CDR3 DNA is TGCAGCGCCAGGGGTGGCGATACGCAGTATTTT. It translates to CSARGGDTQYF.

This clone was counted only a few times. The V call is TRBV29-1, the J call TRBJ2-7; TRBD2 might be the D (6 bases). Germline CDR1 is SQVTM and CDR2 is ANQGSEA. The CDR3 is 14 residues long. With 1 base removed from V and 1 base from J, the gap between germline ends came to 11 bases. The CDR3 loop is CSVEGGVESYEQYF. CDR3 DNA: TGCAGCGTTGAAGGCGGGGTAGAATCCTACGAGCAGTACTTC.

The CDR3 DNA sequence: TGCAGCGTTGAACGGGGGGACCCTGAAGCTTTCTTT. Amino acid sequence: CSVERGDPEAFF. This sequence joins TRBV29-1 and TRBJ1-1, with a tentative D call TRBD1 (5 bases). The CDR3 length is 12 residues. V lost 2 bases, J lost 6 bases, and 10 bases lay in between. Germline-derived CDR1 and CDR2 are SQVTM and ANQGSEA.

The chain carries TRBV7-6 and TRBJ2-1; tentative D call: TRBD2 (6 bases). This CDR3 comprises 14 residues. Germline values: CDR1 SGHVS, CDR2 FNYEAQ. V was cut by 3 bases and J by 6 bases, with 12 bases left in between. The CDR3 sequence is CASSLAGTVNEQFF. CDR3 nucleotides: TGTGCCAGCAGCTTGGCCGGGACTGTCAATGAGCAGTTCTTC.

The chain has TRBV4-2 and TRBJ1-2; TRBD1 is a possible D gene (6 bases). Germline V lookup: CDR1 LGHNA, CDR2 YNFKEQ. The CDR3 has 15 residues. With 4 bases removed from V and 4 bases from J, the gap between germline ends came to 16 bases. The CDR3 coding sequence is TGTGCCAGCAGCCCTTCCAGGGGTGCTTCCTATGGCTACACCTTC. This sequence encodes CASSPSRGASYGYTF.

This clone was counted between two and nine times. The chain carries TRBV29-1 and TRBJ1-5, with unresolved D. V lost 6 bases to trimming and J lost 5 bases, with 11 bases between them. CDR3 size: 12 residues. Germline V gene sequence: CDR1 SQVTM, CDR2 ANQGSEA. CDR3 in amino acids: CSVAGGDQPQHF. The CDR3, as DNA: TGCAGCGTGGCCGGCGGGGATCAGCCCCAGCATTTT.

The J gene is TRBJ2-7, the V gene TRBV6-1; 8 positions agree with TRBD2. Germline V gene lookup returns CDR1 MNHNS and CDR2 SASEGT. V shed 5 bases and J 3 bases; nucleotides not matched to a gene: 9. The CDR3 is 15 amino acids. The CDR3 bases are TGTGCCAGCAGTTCCCCGCGGGGGGCACACTACGAGCAGTACTTC. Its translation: CASSSPRGAHYEQYF.

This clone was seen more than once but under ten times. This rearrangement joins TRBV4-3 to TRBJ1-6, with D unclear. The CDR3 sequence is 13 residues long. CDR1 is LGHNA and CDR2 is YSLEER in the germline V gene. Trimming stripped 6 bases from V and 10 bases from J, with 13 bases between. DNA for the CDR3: TGCGCCAGCAGTCAAACTACGCGGTCACCCCTCCACTTT. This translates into CASSQTTRSPLHF.